The 20 T cell receptor delta chains reported below all come from one sample, sequenced in a study of gamma-delta T cells after stem cell transplantation. TCRdb repeated clone calling on the RT-PCR reads with CATT. Of roughly 12,000 delta-chain clones in the sample, about two fifths were seen once. Specimen: gamma-delta T cells. The receptors here all came from a human donor. It is not recorded whose cells these are; they may come from a transplant donor.

Worth noting for this clone: The germline gene is not matched at one end of the junction; a read error may be the cause. The chain uses TRDV1 and TRDJ1; 12 nucleotides agree with TRDD3. The CDR3 has 25 amino acids. CDR1 and CDR2 (germline): TSWWSYY, QGS. The CDR3 sequence: CALGELHSWAVLTGGYPRYTDNLIF. The CDR3 bases are TGTGCTCTTGGGGAACTCCATTCCTGGGCCGTCCTAACTGGGGGATACCCTCGATACACCGATAACCTCATCTTT.

J is TRDJ1 and V is TRDV3, with TRDD3 identical over 8 bases. Germline V lookup: CDR1 TVYSNPD, CDR2 GDNSRS (reference sequence). The V and J ends lost 0 bases and 0 bases, in that order; junction bases with no gene match: 18. The CDR3 totals 19 residues. The CDR3 region is CAFRPRGLRLGEYTDKLIF. DNA of the CDR3: TGTGCCTTTAGACCACGGGGCCTACGTCTGGGGGAGTACACCGATAAACTCATCTTT.

This clone was recorded a few times. A much larger clone differs from this one at a single base, so this may be a read error. The identical CDR3 is also encoded by other nucleotide sequences in the sample. The rearrangement links TRDV2 to TRDJ2, with 10 bases lining up with TRDD3. The CDR3 extends over 14 amino acids. Germline trimming cut 2 bases from V and 6 bases from J; bases unmatched to any gene: 2. Germline assignment: CDR1 GEAIGNYY and CDR2 EKD. The CDR3 region has the DNA TGTGCCTGTGACATACTGGGGGATCCAGCACAACTCTTCTTT. It is translated as CACDILGDPAQLFF.

This rearrangement joins TRDV2 to TRDJ1; 9 bases are a match to TRDD3. CDR3 size: 17 residues. V shed 0 bases, J shed 4 bases, and the junction held 11 bases outside the gene matches. Germline V CDR1 and CDR2: GEAIGNYY, EKD. CDR3 region: CACDTEGGGDTNDKLIF. For the CDR3, the DNA is TGTGCCTGTGACACCGAAGGAGGGGGGGATACCAACGATAAACTCATCTTT.

This clone was seen more than once but under ten times. V and J are TRDV2 and TRDJ1; D is undetermined. From germline, CDR1 is GEAIGNYY and CDR2 EKD. V was clipped by 3 bases and J by 6 bases, with 4 bases between them. The CDR3 has 10 residues. The CDR3 DNA reads TGTGCCTGTGACCTATATAAACTCATCTTT. Amino acids: CACDLYKLIF.

The chain combines TRDV3 with TRDJ3, with 10 nucleotides matching TRDD3. This CDR3 has 19 amino acids. After removal of 3 bases from V and 0 bases from J, the junction contained 11 bases not matched to a gene. CDR1 is TVYSNPD, CDR2 GDNSRS, per germline (reference sequence). The CDR3 DNA sequence: TGTGCCTTCCACCGTACTGGGGGATGTAGCTCCTGGGACACCCGACAGATGTTTTTC. This translates into CAFHRTGGCSSWDTRQMFF.

The chain carries TRDV3 and TRDJ1; 9 nucleotides agree with TRDD3. CDR3 length: 14 amino acids. Trimming at V came to 4 bases and at J to 5 bases, leaving 11 bases not matched to a gene. In germline, CDR1 is TVYSNPD, CDR2 GDNSRS (reference sequence). The CDR3 DNA follows: TGTGCCTCTAGGGGCGGGGGATACAGGGATAAACTCATCTTT. Translating it yields CASRGGGYRDKLIF.

In the case of this clone: This same CDR3 is encoded by further DNA sequences in the sample. Here the CDR3 DNA reads TGTGCCTGTGGCCCCCCCTTTCCGCCGATACTGGGGGATACGAGGGGGTTGTACACCGATAAACTCATCTTT. This codes for CACGPPFPPILGDTRGLYTDKLIF. The V gene is TRDV2, the J gene TRDJ1, with 13 bases aligning to TRDD3. The CDR3 runs 24 residues. Trimming cost V 5 bases and J 0 bases; bases outside gene matches: 29. The germline V gene has CDR1 GEAIGNYY and CDR2 EKD.

The chain is built from TRDV1 and TRDJ2; D is perhaps TRDD3 (7 bases). The CDR3 totals 21 residues. Germline V gene lookup returns CDR1 TSWWSYY and CDR2 QGS. V lost 2 bases to trimming and J lost 4 bases, with 29 bases between them. In nucleotides, the CDR3 is TGTGCTCTTGGGGAATTCCCTCCTACGTTCGTACTGGGGATGAGGACAGCACAACTCTTCTTT. It specifies CALGEFPPTFVLGMRTAQLFF.

This clone is labeled medium-sized. The J gene is TRDJ1, the V gene TRDV2; 8 bases map to TRDD3. In germline, CDR1 is GEAIGNYY, CDR2 EKD. CDR3 length equals 19 residues. J gave up 0 bases and V 0 bases, and 14 bases lay outside the gene matches. CDR3 in DNA: TGTGCCTGTGACACCCGTACTGGGGGCCGCCCCCCTTACACCGATAAACTCATCTTT. Protein sequence: CACDTRTGGRPPYTDKLIF.

The chain couples TRDV1 to TRDJ1; D possibly corresponds to TRDD3 (6 bases). CDR3 length: 19 residues. Germline loops: CDR1 TSWWSYY, CDR2 QGS. The V end was cut by 2 bases, the J end by 4 bases, with 26 bases between. This CDR3 is CALGEVEFPPRYADDKLIF. The CDR3 DNA follows: TGTGCTCTTGGGGAAGTGGAATTTCCTCCTCGATACGCGGACGATAAACTCATCTTT.

The genes are TRDV2 and TRDJ1; 7 bases match TRDD3. Per germline, CDR1 GEAIGNYY and CDR2 EKD. Losses at the gene ends were 3 bases for V and 0 bases for J; bases not matched to a gene: 24. This CDR3 is 21 amino acids long. CDR3 in DNA: TGTGCCTGTGACCCATCCTTTCCCCGTTCGGGGATATGTGGAGACACCGATAAACTCATCTTT. Protein sequence: CACDPSFPRSGICGDTDKLIF.

Regarding this clone: A read error may be the cause here, since a much bigger clone is one base away. The rearrangement joins TRDV2 to TRDJ1; the match to TRDD3 covers 8 bases. After removal of 0 bases from V and 0 bases from J, the junction contained 8 bases not matched to a gene. The CDR3 contains 17 residues. Germline V lookup: CDR1 GEAIGNYY, CDR2 EKD. CDR3 in DNA: TGTGCCTGTGACACCGGTAATCTGGGGGAGTACACCGATAAACTCATCTTT. Its protein product is CACDTGNLGEYTDKLIF.

The chain is built from TRDV3 and TRDJ1, with D maybe TRDD2 (6 bases). The CDR3 runs 16 residues. Germline CDR1 is TVYSNPD and CDR2 is GDNSRS (reference sequence). The V and J ends lost 1 base and 10 bases respectively, with 28 bases between them. CDR3 bases: TGTGCCTTTAAGCGGTCCTACCGGCCCCGCACCGAGGGACTCATCTTT. Translating it yields CAFKRSYRPRTEGLIF.

There are a few counts of this clone. The chain employs TRDV2 and TRDJ1, with TRDD3 matching over 13 bases. J gave up 1 base and V 2 bases, and 21 bases lay outside the gene matches. This CDR3 has 22 residues. CDR1 and CDR2 (germline): GEAIGNYY, EKD. The CDR3 loop reads CACDKPPRAYWGIRTLTDKLIF. DNA for the CDR3: TGTGCCTGTGACAAACCCCCGCGAGCCTACTGGGGGATACGCACCCTCACCGATAAACTCATCTTT.

As regards this clone: The junction differs from germline at one of its ends, possibly a read error. The sample holds other DNA sequences that translate to the same CDR3. The V gene is TRDV2, the J gene TRDJ3; 9 bases map to TRDD3. The CDR3 has 19 amino acids. CDR1 is GEAIGNYY and CDR2 is EKD in the germline V gene. CDR3 sequence (DNA): TGTGCCTGTGACACGCAACTGGGGGACAGCTCCTGGGATACCCGGCAGATGTTTTTC. It specifies CACDTQLGDSSWDTRQMFF.

This clone showed up just a few times. The J gene is TRDJ1, the V gene TRDV2; a weak D match, TRDD3 (6 bases). Deletions cut 0 bases from V and 0 bases from J, with 13 bases between. The CDR3 is 16 residues long. In germline, CDR1 is GEAIGNYY, CDR2 EKD. The CDR3 region has the DNA TGTGCCTGTGACACCGTGGGGGCTCTTTACACCGATAAACTCATCTTT. Protein product: CACDTVGALYTDKLIF.

V usage is TRDV3 and J usage is TRDJ1; TRDD2 agrees at 9 bases. CDR3 length: 20 amino acids. The V gene end was trimmed by 2 bases and the J gene end by 4 bases; junction bases not matched to a gene: 26. CDR1 is TVYSNPD, CDR2 GDNSRS, per germline (reference sequence). Written as DNA, the CDR3 is TGTGCCTTTGGGCCTTCCTACCTCTGGGGGTTCCCTTGGGGGGGCGATAAACTCATCTTT. Protein product: CAFGPSYLWGFPWGGDKLIF.

The gene calls are TRDV1 and TRDJ1; 12 bases map to TRDD3. The CDR3 consists of 27 residues. V shed 1 base, J shed 10 bases, and the junction held 43 bases outside the gene matches. Germline V lookup: CDR1 TSWWSYY, CDR2 QGS. The CDR3 loop reads CALGEHTFIPSYAPFLGDTLERRVLIF. The CDR3 nucleotides read TGTGCTCTTGGGGAACACACCTTCATCCCATCCTACGCTCCCTTTCTGGGGGATACGCTGGAAAGGAGGGTACTCATCTTT.

With regard to this clone: A read error is possible here, since a much larger clone lies one base away. Different DNA sequences within this sample yield the same CDR3. V is TRDV2 and J is TRDJ3; 10 bases map to TRDD3. After removal of 3 bases from V and 0 bases from J, the junction contained 16 bases not matched to a gene. The V gene's germline CDR1 is GEAIGNYY and CDR2 EKD. The CDR3 covers 22 residues. The CDR3 reads CACDQKTWGIFPSSWDTRQMFF. Here the CDR3 DNA reads TGTGCCTGTGACCAAAAAACCTGGGGGATATTCCCTAGCTCCTGGGACACCCGACAGATGTTTTTC.